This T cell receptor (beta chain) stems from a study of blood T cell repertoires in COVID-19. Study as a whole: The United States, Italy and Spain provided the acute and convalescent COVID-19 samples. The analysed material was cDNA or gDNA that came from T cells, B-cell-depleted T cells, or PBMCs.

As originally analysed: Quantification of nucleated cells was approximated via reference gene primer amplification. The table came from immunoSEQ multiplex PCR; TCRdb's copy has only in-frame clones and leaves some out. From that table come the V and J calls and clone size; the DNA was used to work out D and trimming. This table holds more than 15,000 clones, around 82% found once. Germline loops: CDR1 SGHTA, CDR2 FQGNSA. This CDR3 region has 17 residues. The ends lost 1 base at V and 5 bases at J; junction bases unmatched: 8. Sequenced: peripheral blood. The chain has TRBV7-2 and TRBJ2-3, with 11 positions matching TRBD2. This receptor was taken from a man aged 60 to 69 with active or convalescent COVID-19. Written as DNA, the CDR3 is TGTGCCAGCAGCTTAGGGCTCACTAGCGGGGGAGGAGATACGCAGTATTTT. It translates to CASSLGLTSGGGDTQYF.